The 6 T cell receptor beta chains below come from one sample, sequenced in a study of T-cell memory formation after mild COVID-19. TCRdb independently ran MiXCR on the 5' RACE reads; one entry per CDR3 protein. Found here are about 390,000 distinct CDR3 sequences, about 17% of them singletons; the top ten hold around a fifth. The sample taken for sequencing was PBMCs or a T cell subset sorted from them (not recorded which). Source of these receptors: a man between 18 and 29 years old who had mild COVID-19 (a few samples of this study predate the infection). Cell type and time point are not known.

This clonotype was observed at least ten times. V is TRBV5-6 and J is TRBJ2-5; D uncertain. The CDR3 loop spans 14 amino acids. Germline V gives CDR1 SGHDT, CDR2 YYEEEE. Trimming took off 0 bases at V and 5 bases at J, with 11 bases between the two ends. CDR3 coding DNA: TGTGCCAGCAGCTTGGGAATAGCCCTGGAGACCCAGTACTTC. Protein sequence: CASSLGIALETQYF.

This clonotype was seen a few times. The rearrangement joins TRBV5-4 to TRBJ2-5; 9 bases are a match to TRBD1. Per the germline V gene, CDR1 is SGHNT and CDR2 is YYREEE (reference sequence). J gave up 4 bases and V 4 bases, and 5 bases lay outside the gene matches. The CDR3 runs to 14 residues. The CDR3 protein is CASSPRTGVETQYF. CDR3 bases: TGTGCCAGCAGCCCGAGGACAGGGGTAGAGACCCAGTACTTC.

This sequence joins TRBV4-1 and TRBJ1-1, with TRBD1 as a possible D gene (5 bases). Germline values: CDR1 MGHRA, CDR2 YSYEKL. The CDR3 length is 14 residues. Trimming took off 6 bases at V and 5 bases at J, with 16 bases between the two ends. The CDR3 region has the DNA TGCGCCAGCAGTAGTGGCAGGGCGGGTACTGAAGCTTTCTTT. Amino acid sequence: CASSSGRAGTEAFF.

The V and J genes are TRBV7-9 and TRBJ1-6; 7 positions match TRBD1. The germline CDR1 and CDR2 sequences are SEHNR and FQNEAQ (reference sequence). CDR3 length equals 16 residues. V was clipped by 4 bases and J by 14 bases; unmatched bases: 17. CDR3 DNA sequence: TGTGCCAGCAGCTCCCCCGGGACAGAACCGTCGGAGACCCTCCACTTT. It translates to CASSSPGTEPSETLHF.

The CDR3 nucleotides are TGTGCCAGCAGCTTAATCGGTCGCGAGCAGTACTTC. Its protein product is CASSLIGREQYF. The chain is built from TRBV7-2 and TRBJ2-7, with D unclear. This CDR3 region has 12 residues. Trimming removed 2 bases at V and 6 bases at J, with 8 bases between. Germline V lookup: CDR1 SGHTA, CDR2 FQGNSA.

CDR3 sequence: CASSPLAQETQYF. CDR3 nucleotides: TGTGCCAGCAGCCCGCTAGCGCAAGAGACCCAGTACTTC. The chain couples TRBV7-9 to TRBJ2-5; a weak D match, TRBD2 (6 bases). Trimming removed 5 bases at V and 2 bases at J, with 9 bases between. The CDR3 has 13 residues. Germline V CDR1 and CDR2: SEHNR, FQNEAQ (reference sequence). The full variable domain, in which reference TRBV7-9 and TRBJ2-5 provide the parts outside the CDR3, is DTGVSQNPRHKITKRGQNVTFRCDPISEHNRLYWYRQTLGQGPEFLTYFQNEAQLEKSRLLSDRFSAERPKGSFSTLEIQRTEQGDSAMYLCASSPLAQETQYFGPGTRLLVL.